These 9 T cell receptor beta chains were all obtained from the same sample, sequenced in a study of blood T cell repertoires in COVID-19. Repertoires were generated with immunoSEQ multiplex PCR, while TCRdb's copy carries only in-frame clones and drops some. Of under 250,000 clones listed, approximately 85% were seen once; the top ten hold approximately 5.2%. Sequencing was performed on peripheral blood. These receptor sequences come from a woman in her sixties or seventies with COVID-19, enrolled during active disease.

This clone was seen more than once but under ten times. V gene TRBV6-5 combines with J gene TRBJ1-1; unclear D gene. The V end was cut by 6 bases, the J end by 2 bases, with 16 bases between. CDR1 is MNHEY and CDR2 is SVGAGI in the germline V gene. The CDR3 runs 15 residues. The CDR3 is CASSLNWSGNTEAFF. CDR3 bases: TGTGCCAGCAGCCTAAACTGGTCGGGAAACACTGAAGCTTTCTTT.

The sample holds one count of this clone. The chain links TRBV7-8 to TRBJ2-5; weak D call: TRBD1 (5 bases). The CDR3 is made up of 16 amino acids. Germline CDR1 reads SGHVS; CDR2 reads FQNEAQ. The V and J ends lost 6 bases and 0 bases respectively, with 17 bases between them. In DNA, the CDR3 is TGTGCCAGCAGTCGAGTCAGGGTCCGGTACCAAGAGACCCAGTACTTC. Translated, it gives CASSRVRVRYQETQYF.

This clone was counted a single time. This chain links TRBV2 with TRBJ1-2; D is undetermined. V lost 5 bases to trimming and J lost 10 bases, with 11 bases between them. This CDR3 is 11 amino acids long. Germline values: CDR1 SNHLY, CDR2 FYNNEI. The CDR3 coding sequence is TGTGCCAGCAGTCCCGGGAGATTCTACACCTTC. This gives the protein CASSPGRFYTF.

The chain joins TRBV2 to TRBJ2-7; possible D gene TRBD2, 5 bases. CDR1 is SNHLY, CDR2 FYNNEI, per germline. The CDR3 loop spans 15 amino acids. The V gene lost 9 bases and the J gene lost 1 base, with 19 bases spanning the gap. This CDR3 reads CASPAPERGSYEQYF. In DNA form, the CDR3 reads TGTGCCAGTCCTGCCCCCGAGAGAGGGTCCTACGAGCAGTACTTC.

This chain links TRBV27 with TRBJ1-2; 7 bases are shared with TRBD1. The CDR3 totals 15 residues. Germline lookup yields CDR1 MNHEY and CDR2 SMNVEV (reference sequence). V gave up 5 bases and J gave up 8 bases; unmatched junction bases: 14. The CDR3 sequence is CASSGQALGEWGYTF. CDR3 DNA: TGTGCCAGCAGTGGACAGGCCCTCGGAGAATGGGGCTACACCTTC.

The gene calls are TRBV19 and TRBJ1-1, with 11 bases matching TRBD1. Unmatched junction bases numbered 10, after V lost 7 bases and J lost 6 bases. The CDR3 totals 15 residues. Germline V gene sequence: CDR1 LNHDA, CDR2 SQIVND (reference sequence). CDR3 amino acids: CASTPRTGGTAEAFF. CDR3 bases: TGTGCCAGTACTCCGAGGACAGGGGGCACGGCTGAAGCTTTCTTT. The full variable domain, in which reference TRBV19 and TRBJ1-1 provide the parts outside the CDR3, is DGGITQSPKYLFRKEGQNVTLSCEQNLNHDAMYWYRQDPGQGLRLIYYSQIVNDFQKGDIAEGYSVSREKKESFPLTVTSAQKNPTAFYLCASTPRTGGTAEAFFGQGTRLTVV.

V is TRBV19 and J is TRBJ2-7, with D maybe TRBD1 (6 bases). V lost 0 bases and J lost 2, with 11 bases in between. Germline V gene lookup returns CDR1 LNHDA and CDR2 SQIVND (reference sequence). This CDR3 region has 15 residues. CDR3 amino acids: CASSIDLWTAYEQYF. The CDR3 DNA follows: TGTGCCAGTAGTATAGACCTATGGACAGCCTACGAGCAGTACTTC. Full variable domain (remainder filled in from reference TRBV19 and TRBJ2-7): DGGITQSPKYLFRKEGQNVTLSCEQNLNHDAMYWYRQDPGQGLRLIYYSQIVNDFQKGDIAEGYSVSREKKESFPLTVTSAQKNPTAFYLCASSIDLWTAYEQYFGPGTRLTVT.

For the CDR3, the DNA is TGTGCCAGCAGTTTCAGATTAATCAACACCGGGGAGCTGTTTTTT. It encodes CASSFRLINTGELFF. The chain employs TRBV28 and TRBJ2-2; D is unclear. Germline loops: CDR1 MDHEN, CDR2 SYDVKM. The germline V and J ends were trimmed by 3 bases and 2 bases, with 10 bases remaining between them. The CDR3 sequence is 15 residues long.

The chain couples TRBV30 to TRBJ1-3; tentative D call: TRBD1 (5 bases). V lost 5 bases and J 5 bases, leaving 16 bases between the germline ends. CDR1 GTSNPN and CDR2 SVGIG come from the germline V gene (reference sequence). This CDR3 has 14 residues. This CDR3 is CAWGFRGGRNTIYF. The CDR3 nucleotides read TGTGCCTGGGGCTTCCGGGGGGGTCGAAACACCATATATTTT.